These 18 T cell receptor beta chains share one sample of origin, sequenced in a study of blood T cell repertoires in COVID-19. Sequencing used immunoSEQ multiplex PCR; TCRdb keeps in-frame clones, though not all of them. Of roughly 86,000 clones detected, over 80% appear once; the ten largest clones hold more than 2%. The sample was peripheral blood. Receptors originate from a woman between 65 and 79 years old with acute or convalescent COVID-19.

The V call is TRBV9, the J call TRBJ2-2; 10 nucleotides align to TRBD1. CDR3 length: 16 amino acids. Germline loops: CDR1 SGDLS, CDR2 YYNGEE. The V and J ends lost 4 bases and 6 bases, in that order; junction bases with no gene match: 9. This CDR3 is CASSLRQGAPPGELFF. CDR3 DNA sequence: TGTGCCAGCAGCTTGCGACAGGGGGCGCCCCCCGGGGAGCTGTTTTTT.

This chain joins TRBV6-4 and TRBJ2-1, with D possibly TRBD2 on 7 matching bases. Germline CDR1 reads MRHNA; CDR2 reads SNTAGT. The CDR3 contains 14 residues. V shed 6 bases and J shed 3 bases, with 12 bases lying between them. This chain's CDR3 is CASSREGDYNEQFF. The CDR3 DNA reads TGTGCCAGCAGCAGGGAGGGGGACTACAATGAGCAGTTCTTC.

The J gene is TRBJ1-4, the V gene TRBV19, with a weak D call TRBD1 (5 bases). V dropped 10 bases and J dropped 8 bases, with 14 bases sitting between them. Germline loops: CDR1 LNHDA, CDR2 SQIVND (reference sequence). There are 12 residues in the CDR3. CDR3 DNA: TGTGCCACCCAGGGCCCTGCAGAAAAACTGTTTTTT. Amino acid sequence: CATQGPAEKLFF.

V gene TRBV25-1 combines with J gene TRBJ1-2, with D maybe TRBD1 (5 bases). This CDR3 comprises 14 residues. Germline V CDR1 and CDR2: MGHDK, SYGVNS. V lost 3 bases, J lost 6 bases, and 14 bases lay in between. The CDR3 region has the DNA TGTGCCAGCAGTGATCCGGTCCTGGGGCATGGCTACACCTTC. Residues: CASSDPVLGHGYTF.

This chain links TRBV6-7 with TRBJ1-2; 7 nucleotides agree with TRBD1. TRBV6-7 has ORF status, its function being uncertain. The CDR3 totals 11 residues. J lost 7 bases, V lost 11 bases, and 7 bases had no gene match. The CDR3 loop is CAVDREVGYTF. The CDR3 DNA is TGTGCCGTTGACAGGGAGGTTGGCTACACCTTC.

This clone has a handful of counts. The gene calls are TRBV2 and TRBJ2-7; 10 bases fit TRBD1. Germline V gene sequence: CDR1 SNHLY, CDR2 FYNNEI. This CDR3 is built from 13 residues. V shed 6 bases and J 5 bases; nucleotides not matched to a gene: 4. This CDR3 reads CASSRQGADEQYF. The CDR3 DNA sequence: TGTGCCAGCAGCCGACAGGGGGCGGACGAGCAGTACTTC.

The chain recombines TRBV30 with TRBJ1-3, with D possibly TRBD1 on 6 matching bases. The V gene's germline CDR1 is GTSNPN and CDR2 SVGIG (reference sequence). V shed 3 bases and J shed 4 bases, with 13 bases lying between them. This CDR3 has 14 residues. CDR3 protein: CAWSVDSFGNTIYF. CDR3 bases: TGTGCCTGGAGCGTGGACAGCTTCGGAAACACCATATATTTT. Variable domain in full (rest from reference TRBV30 and TRBJ1-3): SQTIHQWPATLVQPVGSPLSLECTVEGTSNPNLYWYRQAAGRGLQLLFYSVGIGQISSEVPQNLSASRPQDRQFILSSKKLLLSDSGFYLCAWSVDSFGNTIYFGEGSWLTVV.

The V and J genes are TRBV24-1 and TRBJ2-1; 12 positions match TRBD2. Per the germline V gene, CDR1 is KGHDR and CDR2 is SFDVKD. The J segment lost 6 bases and the V segment lost 3 bases, leaving 8 bases of the junction unmatched. The CDR3 has 17 residues. CDR3 in DNA: TGTGCCACCAGTGATGCGAAAACTAGCGGGGGGCTCAATGAGCAGTTCTTC. This translates into CATSDAKTSGGLNEQFF.

The CDR3 DNA reads as TGTGCCAGCAGCGAGGATCTGAAAACTATGCACACTGAAGCTTTCTTT. This gives the protein CASSEDLKTMHTEAFF. This rearrangement joins TRBV9 to TRBJ1-1; no definite D call. Trimming pared 3 bases from V and 3 bases from J, leaving 18 bases between. The CDR3 is 16 residues long. The germline gives CDR1 SGDLS, CDR2 YYNGEE.

This clone has just a few counts. J is TRBJ1-6 and V is TRBV2; 7 positions match TRBD1. The V gene end was trimmed by 5 bases and the J gene end by 10 bases; junction bases not matched to a gene: 8. The CDR3 has 14 amino acids. Germline V gives CDR1 SNHLY, CDR2 FYNNEI. The CDR3 nucleotides are TGTGCCAGCAGTACAGGGACCAGGGGGTCACCCCTCCACTTT. Protein: CASSTGTRGSPLHF.

This CDR3 is CASSSSPGQEETQYF. The CDR3, as DNA: TGCGCCAGCAGCTCGTCTCCGGGACAGGAAGAGACCCAGTACTTC. The chain links TRBV5-1 to TRBJ2-5; 8 bases map to TRBD1. Germline V lookup: CDR1 SGHRS, CDR2 YFSETQ. The CDR3 is 15 amino acids. Losses at the gene ends were 3 bases for V and 3 bases for J; bases not matched to a gene: 7.

The chain links TRBV20-1 to TRBJ1-1; 7 bases agree with TRBD1. Per the germline V gene, CDR1 is DFQATT and CDR2 is SNEGSKA (reference sequence). This CDR3 region has 11 residues. The V gene end was trimmed by 6 bases and the J gene end by 8 bases; junction bases not matched to a gene: 6. The chain's CDR3 is CSANRGFEAFF. Written as DNA, the CDR3 is TGCAGTGCAAACAGGGGATTCGAAGCTTTCTTT.

This chain connects TRBV5-4 to TRBJ1-2, with D uncertain. Per germline, CDR1 SGHNT and CDR2 YYREEE (reference sequence). The CDR3 loop spans 13 amino acids. Deletions cut 0 bases from V and 0 bases from J, with 3 bases between. CDR3 amino acids: CASSLATNYGYTF. Written as DNA, the CDR3 is TGTGCCAGCAGCTTGGCAACTAACTATGGCTACACCTTC. The full variable domain, rest sourced from reference TRBV5-4 and TRBJ1-2, is ETGVTQSPTHLIKTRGQQVTLRCSSQSGHNTVSWYQQALGQGPQFIFQYYREEENGRGNFPPRFSGLQFPNYSSELNVNALELDDSALYLCASSLATNYGYTFGSGTRLTVV.

The chain joins TRBV2 to TRBJ2-7; TRBD1 aligns across 10 bases. V was pared by 10 bases and J by 4 bases, with 7 bases of the junction left unmatched. Germline V gene lookup returns CDR1 SNHLY and CDR2 FYNNEI. This CDR3 has 13 amino acids. This CDR3 is CATPGQGEYEQYF. The CDR3 DNA reads as TGTGCCACCCCCGGACAGGGGGAATACGAGCAGTACTTC.

The chain joins TRBV6-2 or TRBV6-3 to TRBJ2-7, with 9 bases fitting TRBD2. With 6 bases clipped from V and 4 bases from J, the junction kept 10 bases outside the gene matches. Germline lookup yields CDR1 MNHEY and CDR2 SVGEGT. The CDR3 is 15 residues long. CDR3 in DNA: TGTGCCAGCAGCGCCAGCGGGGGGCTCCGGTACGAGCAGTACTTC. Its protein is CASSASGGLRYEQYF.

The J gene is TRBJ1-2, the V gene TRBV6-5; weak D call: TRBD1 (5 bases). Trimming shortened V by 0 bases and J by 10 bases, and 18 bases separated the two germline ends. CDR1 and CDR2 (germline): MNHEY, SVGAGI. The CDR3 has 15 amino acids. CDR3 residues: CASSYSRGGTSHYTF. The CDR3 DNA reads TGTGCCAGCAGTTACTCCCGGGGGGGGACTTCCCACTACACCTTC.

The chain couples TRBV2 to TRBJ1-3, with D hard to call. CDR3 length equals 14 residues. Germline loops: CDR1 SNHLY, CDR2 FYNNEI. Trimming took 2 bases from V and 4 from J, leaving 9 bases between them. DNA of the CDR3: TGTGCCAGCAGTGAACACCCAGGCGGAAACACCATATATTTT. Translated, it gives CASSEHPGGNTIYF.

The rearrangement uses TRBV5-4 and TRBJ1-4; D is perhaps TRBD1 (5 bases). CDR3 size: 14 residues. V was shortened by 2 bases and J by 3 bases, with 8 bases between the two germline ends. Looked up from germline, CDR1 is SGHNT and CDR2 is YYREEE (reference sequence). In nucleotides, the CDR3 is TGTGCCAGCAGCTTAAGGGGCTCTAATGAAAAACTGTTTTTT. Translating it yields CASSLRGSNEKLFF.